The 19 T cell receptor beta chains in this list originate from one sample, sequenced in a study of Ad26.COV2.S vaccination and SARS-CoV-2 variants. Specified treatment: some 19 received Ad26.COV2.S at low or high dose, single or two shots; 5 received placebo; per-sample allocation not given. Sampling was performed 63 days after the first vaccine or placebo injection. The assay was immunoSEQ multiplex PCR, and TCRdb's table has in-frame clones only and misses some. The data contain approximately 420,000 clones, 88% of them singletons. The starting material was peripheral blood, obtained in a trial of Ad26.COV2.S vaccine versus placebo. The source of these receptors is a person between 18 and 65 years old who received the Ad26.COV2.S COVID-19 vaccine or a placebo.

The chain recombines TRBV7-2 with TRBJ2-7; no firm D call. This CDR3 spans 13 amino acids. Germline V gene data show CDR1 as SGHTA and CDR2 as FQGNSA. V dropped 0 bases and J dropped 5 bases, with 8 bases sitting between them. The CDR3 DNA is TGTGCCAGCAGCTTAGCTGGAATCCACGAGCAGTACTTC. The encoded protein is CASSLAGIHEQYF.

This chain connects TRBV10-3 to TRBJ1-1; 11 positions match TRBD1. Germline V gives CDR1 ENHRY, CDR2 SYGVKD. There are 15 residues in the CDR3. The trim removed 7 bases at V and 0 bases at J, leaving 4 bases unmatched. CDR3: CAITPDRGLNTEAFF. Written as DNA, the CDR3 is TGTGCCATCACCCCGGACAGGGGGCTGAACACTGAAGCTTTCTTT.

The rearrangement joins TRBV6-1 to TRBJ1-5, with D unresolved. The V and J ends lost 3 bases and 6 bases respectively, with 12 bases between them. CDR1 is MNHNS, CDR2 SASEGT, per germline. There are 14 residues in the CDR3. The CDR3 nucleotides are TGTGCCAGCAGTGATATGGGGAAACCTCAGCCCCAGCATTTT. This translates into CASSDMGKPQPQHF.

The genes are TRBV5-4 and TRBJ1-2; no definite D call. CDR1 is SGHNT, CDR2 YYREEE, per germline (reference sequence). The length of the CDR3 is 15 residues. The germline V and J ends were trimmed by 1 base and 3 bases, with 13 bases remaining between them. The CDR3 sequence is CASSLQQDLYYGYTF. The CDR3 nucleotides read TGTGCCAGCAGCTTGCAGCAGGACTTATACTATGGCTACACCTTC.

This clone appeared a single time. The V and J genes are TRBV7-9 and TRBJ2-1; D is unresolved. The CDR3 is made up of 12 amino acids. Trimming stripped 4 bases from V and 5 bases from J, with 6 bases between. Germline V gene sequence: CDR1 SEHNR, CDR2 FQNEAQ (reference sequence). The CDR3 DNA sequence: TGTGCCAGCAGCTCCCAGGACAATGAGCAGTTCTTC. It specifies CASSSQDNEQFF.

The V gene is TRBV4-1, the J gene TRBJ2-5; 9 bases are a match to TRBD2. Germline values: CDR1 MGHRA, CDR2 YSYEKL. The CDR3 is made up of 15 amino acids. The trim removed 7 bases at V and 5 bases at J, leaving 11 bases unmatched. The CDR3, as DNA: TGCGCCAGCACCCTGGGCGGGGGGGTTGAGGAGACCCAGTACTTC. Protein sequence: CASTLGGGVEETQYF.

Comment on this clone: Other nucleotide sequences from this sample produce the same CDR3. The rearrangement joins TRBV30 to TRBJ1-1; TRBD1 might be the D (5 bases). Per germline, CDR1 GTSNPN and CDR2 SVGIG (reference sequence). V lost 2 bases to trimming and J lost 3 bases, with 10 bases between them. The CDR3 is 13 residues long. CDR3 in DNA: TGTGCCTGGAGTAGGGGCCGGGACACTGAAGCTTTCTTT. It codes for CAWSRGRDTEAFF.

The chain links TRBV4-2 to TRBJ2-7, with D possibly being TRBD1 (5 bases). The CDR3 covers 17 residues. Germline lookup yields CDR1 LGHNA and CDR2 YNFKEQ. Trimming took off 0 bases at V and 2 bases at J, with 17 bases between the two ends. The CDR3 DNA follows: TGTGCCAGCAGCCAAGATCATTTCAGGGCTTGGACCTACGAGCAGTACTTC. Amino acids: CASSQDHFRAWTYEQYF.

The V and J genes are TRBV6-6 and TRBJ1-2, with TRBD1 as a possible D gene (5 bases). The CDR3 covers 14 residues. Germline V CDR1 and CDR2: MNHNY, SVGAGI (reference sequence). Trimming removed 6 bases from V and 4 bases from J, with 15 bases in between. CDR3 protein: CASSPRGTGYGYTF. CDR3 coding DNA: TGTGCCAGCAGCCCCAGAGGGACGGGCTATGGCTACACCTTC.

The sample holds a few counts of this clone. V is TRBV7-9 and J is TRBJ1-1; D is ambiguous. V was clipped by 1 base and J by 1 base, with 7 bases between them. Germline CDR1 is SEHNR and CDR2 is FQNEAQ (reference sequence). CDR3 length equals 14 residues. This chain's CDR3 is CASSLEGANTEAFF. In nucleotides, the CDR3 is TGTGCCAGCAGCTTAGAGGGCGCGAACACTGAAGCTTTCTTT.

The chain uses TRBV7-2 and TRBJ1-5; D is possibly TRBD1 (5 bases). This CDR3 is 16 amino acids long. CDR1 SGHTA and CDR2 FQGNSA come from the germline V gene. V gave up 6 bases and J gave up 0 bases, with 15 bases separating them. The CDR3 region has the DNA TGTGCCAGCAGTCTTTGGGGGGGGAGTAGCAATCAGCCCCAGCATTTT. Amino acids: CASSLWGGSSNQPQHF.

The chain combines TRBV7-6 with TRBJ2-2; D possibly corresponds to TRBD2 (5 bases). Per the germline V gene, CDR1 is SGHVS and CDR2 is FNYEAQ. This CDR3 contains 15 residues. Trimming pared 3 bases from V and 4 bases from J, leaving 12 bases between. CDR3 in DNA: TGTGCCAGCAGCTTCACGGGAAGCCCCACCGGGGAGCTGTTTTTT. Protein product: CASSFTGSPTGELFF.

The rearrangement joins TRBV18 to TRBJ1-3; D possibly corresponds to TRBD1 (5 bases). V lost 3 bases, J lost 0 bases, and 12 bases lay in between. Per the germline V gene, CDR1 is KGHSH and CDR2 is LQKENI. The CDR3 is made up of 16 amino acids. CDR3 DNA: TGTGCCAGCTCACCCTTCGGGGGGATCTCTGGAAACACCATATATTTT. Translating gives CASSPFGGISGNTIYF.

This chain links TRBV29-1 with TRBJ2-7; perhaps TRBD1 as D (5 bases). With 7 bases removed from V and 0 bases from J, the gap between germline ends came to 28 bases. The CDR3 extends over 18 amino acids. CDR1 and CDR2 from the germline V gene are SQVTM and ANQGSEA. CDR3 residues: CSDVGVDLTRRSSYEQYF. Written as DNA, the CDR3 is TGCAGCGACGTAGGGGTCGACCTAACCCGAAGGAGCTCCTACGAGCAGTACTTC.

The chain has TRBV5-4 and TRBJ2-7; 9 nucleotides match TRBD1. V lost 4 bases and J lost 5; bases outside the gene matches: 10. This CDR3 has 15 amino acids. The germline V gene has CDR1 SGHNT and CDR2 YYREEE (reference sequence). As DNA, the CDR3 is TGTGCCAGCAGCCCTAGGGGGGGACAGGGCCACGAGCAGTACTTC. Translated: CASSPRGGQGHEQYF. Full variable domain (outside the CDR3, taken from reference TRBV5-4 and TRBJ2-7): ETGVTQSPTHLIKTRGQQVTLRCSSQSGHNTVSWYQQALGQGPQFIFQYYREEENGRGNFPPRFSGLQFPNYSSELNVNALELDDSALYLCASSPRGGQGHEQYFGPGTRLTVT.

CDR3 DNA: TGTGCCAGTAAGGGGGGGACTGAAGCTTTCTTT. This gives the protein CASKGGTEAFF. V and J are TRBV19 and TRBJ1-1; possible D gene TRBD1, 6 bases. V was clipped by 7 bases and J by 5 bases, with 8 bases between them. CDR3 length equals 11 residues. Germline V gene data show CDR1 as LNHDA and CDR2 as SQIVND (reference sequence). The whole variable domain, filled in from reference TRBV19 and TRBJ1-1, reads DGGITQSPKYLFRKEGQNVTLSCEQNLNHDAMYWYRQDPGQGLRLIYYSQIVNDFQKGDIAEGYSVSREKKESFPLTVTSAQKNPTAFYLCASKGGTEAFFGQGTRLTVV.

This clone was observed a single time. V gene TRBV28 combines with J gene TRBJ1-6; maybe TRBD1 (5 bases). Trimming pared 5 bases from V and 0 bases from J, leaving 14 bases between. The CDR3 has 17 amino acids. Germline-derived CDR1 and CDR2 are MDHEN and SYDVKM. CDR3 in DNA: TGTGCCAGCAGTCAGAGGGGTGGTAGCTCCTATAATTCACCCCTCCACTTT. Protein: CASSQRGGSSYNSPLHF.

The genes are TRBV4-3 and TRBJ1-2, with D perhaps TRBD1 (5 bases). V was pared by 1 base and J by 1 base, with 7 bases between. In germline, CDR1 is LGHNA, CDR2 YSLEER. The CDR3 consists of 14 residues. CDR3 DNA sequence: TGCGCCAGCAGCCAAGGGGGCCTTAACTATGGCTACACCTTC. Translated, it gives CASSQGGLNYGYTF.

This chain joins TRBV7-2 and TRBJ1-3; D gene unclear. The CDR3 runs to 12 residues. Looked up from germline, CDR1 is SGHTA and CDR2 is FQGNSA. V was shortened by 5 bases and J by 4 bases, with 6 bases between the two germline ends. The CDR3 coding sequence is TGTGCCAGCAGCGTACAAGGAAACACCATATATTTT. Translation gives CASSVQGNTIYF.